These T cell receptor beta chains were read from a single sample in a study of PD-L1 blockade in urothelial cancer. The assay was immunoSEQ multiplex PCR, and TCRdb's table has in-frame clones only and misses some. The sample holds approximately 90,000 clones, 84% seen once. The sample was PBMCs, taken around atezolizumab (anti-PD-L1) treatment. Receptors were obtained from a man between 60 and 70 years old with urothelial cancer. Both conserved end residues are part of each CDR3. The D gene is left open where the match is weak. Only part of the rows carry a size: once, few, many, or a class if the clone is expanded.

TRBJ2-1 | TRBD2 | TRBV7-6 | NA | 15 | TGTGCCAGCAGCCCCACTAGCGGGGGTAACAATGAGCAGTTCTTC | CASSPTSGGNNEQFF
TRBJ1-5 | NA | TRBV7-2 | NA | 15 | TGTGCCAGCAGCCAAAGTTCCAGATACAATCAGCCCCAGCATTTT | CASSQSSRYNQPQHF
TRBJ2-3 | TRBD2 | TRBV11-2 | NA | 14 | TGTGCCAGCAGCTTCGCGGGAGCCACAGATACGCAGTATTTT | CASSFAGATDTQYF
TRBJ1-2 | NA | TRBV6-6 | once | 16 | TGTGCCAGCAGTTACTCGGGCGGGCCTTGGAACTATGGCTACACCTTC | CASSYSGGPWNYGYTF
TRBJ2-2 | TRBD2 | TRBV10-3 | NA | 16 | TGTGCCATCACCCCGACTAGCGGATCGAACACCGGGGAGCTGTTTTTT | CAITPTSGSNTGELFF
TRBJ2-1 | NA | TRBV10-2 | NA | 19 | TGCGCCAGCAGTGACCCGTCGGGTGGAGTGCGGGTTTACCCCAATGAGCAGTTCTTC | CASSDPSGGVRVYPNEQFF
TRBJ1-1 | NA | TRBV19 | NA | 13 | TGTGCCAGTAGTACCTCGGGGGACACTGAAGCTTTCTTT | CASSTSGDTEAFF
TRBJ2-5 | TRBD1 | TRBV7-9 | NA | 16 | TGTGCCAGCAGCGCCAGGGACAGGGGGTTGCAAGAGACCCAGTACTTC | CASSARDRGLQETQYF
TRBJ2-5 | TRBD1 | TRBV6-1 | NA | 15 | TGTGCCAGCAGTCTAGGAGGGACAGGGGCAGAGACCCAGTACTTC | CASSLGGTGAETQYF
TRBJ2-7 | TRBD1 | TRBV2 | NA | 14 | TGTGCCAGCACGCTCCAGGGGGCGGGTTACGAGCAGTACTTC | CASTLQGAGYEQYF
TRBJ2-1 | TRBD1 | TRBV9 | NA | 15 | TGTGCCAGCAGCTTGCGGGACAGGTTATACAATGAGCAGTTCTTC | CASSLRDRLYNEQFF
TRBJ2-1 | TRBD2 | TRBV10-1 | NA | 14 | TGCGCCAGCAGTGAGTCGACGGGAGGACTAGAGCAGTTCTTC | CASSESTGGLEQFF
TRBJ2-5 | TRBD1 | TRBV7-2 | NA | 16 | TGTGCCAGCAGCTTAGTGGGACAGGGGGCTTCGGAGACCCAGTACTTC | CASSLVGQGASETQYF
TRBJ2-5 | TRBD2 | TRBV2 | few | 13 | TGTGCCAGCAAGGTCGGCGGGGGTCAGACCCAGTACTTC | CASKVGGGQTQYF
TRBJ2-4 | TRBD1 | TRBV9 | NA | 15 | TGTGCCAGCACCAAGGGACAGGGGGAAAACAACATTCAGTACTTC | CASTKGQGENNIQYF
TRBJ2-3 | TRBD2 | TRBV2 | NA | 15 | TGTGCCAGCAGTGTTCTCGGGGGGGCCCCAGATACGCAGTATTTT | CASSVLGGAPDTQYF
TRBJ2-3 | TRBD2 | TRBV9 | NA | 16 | TGTGCCAGCAGCCCGCTGGGGGGGGAGCGAGGAGATACGCAGTATTTT | CASSPLGGERGDTQYF
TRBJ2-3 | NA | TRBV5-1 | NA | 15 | TGCGCCAGCAGCGAGGGATTCCTGGGCACAGATACGCAGTATTTT | CASSEGFLGTDTQYF
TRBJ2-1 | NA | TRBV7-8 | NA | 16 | TGTGCCAGCAGCTTAGTGGCCCTAGCACCGGGGAATGAGCAGTTCTTC | CASSLVALAPGNEQFF
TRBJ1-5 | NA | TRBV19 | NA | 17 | TGTGCCAGTAGAATTTCCGACAGGATCTTTAGCAATCAGCCCCAGCATTTT | CASRISDRIFSNQPQHF
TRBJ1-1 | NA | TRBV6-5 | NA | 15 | TGTGCCAGCAGTTACGCAGCTAGAGGGTACACTGAAGCTTTCTTT | CASSYAARGYTEAFF
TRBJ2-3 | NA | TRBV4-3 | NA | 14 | TGCGCCAGCAGCCAAGATGGAGGCGCAGATACGCAGTATTTT | CASSQDGGADTQYF
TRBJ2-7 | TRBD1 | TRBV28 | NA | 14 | TGTGCCAGCAGTGGACAGGGTAACTCCTACGAGCAGTACTTC | CASSGQGNSYEQYF
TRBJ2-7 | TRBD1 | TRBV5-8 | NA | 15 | TGTGCCAGCAGTTTTGCCGGGACAGGGAATGCCGAGCAGTACTTC | CASSFAGTGNAEQYF
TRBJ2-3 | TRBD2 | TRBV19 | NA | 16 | TGTGCCAGTTGCCCGACCGGGACTAGGAGCACAGATACGCAGTATTTT | CASCPTGTRSTDTQYF
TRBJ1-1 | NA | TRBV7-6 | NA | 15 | TGTGCCAGCAGCTTAGCCGGCCAGGGGAACACTGAAGCTTTCTTT | CASSLAGQGNTEAFF
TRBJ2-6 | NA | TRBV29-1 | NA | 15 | TGCAGCGTAGGGGCGCCGGGCTCTGGGGCCAACGTCCTGACTTTC | CSVGAPGSGANVLTF
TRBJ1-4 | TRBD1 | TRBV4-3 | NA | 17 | TGCGCCAGCAGCCAAATTCCGGACAGGGTTTATAATGAAAAACTGTTTTTT | CASSQIPDRVYNEKLFF
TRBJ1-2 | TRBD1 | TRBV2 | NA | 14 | TGTGCCAGCAGTGCGGGACAGAGTAACTATGGCTACACCTTC | CASSAGQSNYGYTF
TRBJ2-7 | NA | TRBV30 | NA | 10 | TGTGCCTGGCGAGCCTACGAGCAGTACTTC | CAWRAYEQYF
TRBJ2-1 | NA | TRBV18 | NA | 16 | TGTGCCAGCTCACCACCGAACAGGGGAGGTAATGGTGAGCAGTTCTTC | CASSPPNRGGNGEQFF
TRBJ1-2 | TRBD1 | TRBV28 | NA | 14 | TGTGCCAGCAGCGGGGGACAGGGGATTAGCGGCTACACCTTC | CASSGGQGISGYTF
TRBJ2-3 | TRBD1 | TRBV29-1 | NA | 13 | TGCAGCGCGGGGACAGGGGGAATAGATACGCAGTATTTT | CSAGTGGIDTQYF
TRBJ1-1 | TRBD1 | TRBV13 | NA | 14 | TGTGCCAGCAGCTTTGGGACAGGCAGCCCCGGAGCTTTCTTT | CASSFGTGSPGAFF
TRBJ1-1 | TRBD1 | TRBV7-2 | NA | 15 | TGTGCCAGCAGCTCGTCCGGGACAGGGGTAACTGAAGCTTTCTTT | CASSSSGTGVTEAFF
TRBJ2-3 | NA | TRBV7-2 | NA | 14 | TGTGCCAGCAAATTGACTAGTTACTCAGATACGCAGTATTTT | CASKLTSYSDTQYF
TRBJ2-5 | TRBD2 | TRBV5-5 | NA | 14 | TGTGCCACCTCCAGGACTAGCGGGGAAGAGACCCAGTACTTC | CATSRTSGEETQYF
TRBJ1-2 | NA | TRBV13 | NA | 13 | TGTGCCAGCAGCGGAGACAGGAGCTATGGCTACACCTTC | CASSGDRSYGYTF
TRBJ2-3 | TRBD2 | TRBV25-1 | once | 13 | TGTGCCAGCAGTCCCGGGACTAGCGTTACGCAGTATTTT | CASSPGTSVTQYF
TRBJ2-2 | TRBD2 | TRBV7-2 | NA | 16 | TGTGCCAGCAGCTTAAGCGGGAGGAGTGGCACCGGGGAGCTGTTTTTT | CASSLSGRSGTGELFF
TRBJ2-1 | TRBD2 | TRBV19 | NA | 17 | TGTGCCAGTAGTAGGTCCGGGACTAGCGGGAGCGGCAATGAGCAGTTCTTC | CASSRSGTSGSGNEQFF
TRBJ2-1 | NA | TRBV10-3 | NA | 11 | TGTGCCATCAGCAGGGACTTAGAGCAGTTCTTC | CAISRDLEQFF
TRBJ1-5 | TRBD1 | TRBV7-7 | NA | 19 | TGTGCCAGCAGCCCGGACCCAGGGACAGGGGGCGGGAGCAATCAGCCCCAGCATTTT | CASSPDPGTGGGSNQPQHF
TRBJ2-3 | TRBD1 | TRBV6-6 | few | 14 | TGTGCCAGCAGACGGGACAGGAGCACAGATACGCAGTATTTT | CASRRDRSTDTQYF